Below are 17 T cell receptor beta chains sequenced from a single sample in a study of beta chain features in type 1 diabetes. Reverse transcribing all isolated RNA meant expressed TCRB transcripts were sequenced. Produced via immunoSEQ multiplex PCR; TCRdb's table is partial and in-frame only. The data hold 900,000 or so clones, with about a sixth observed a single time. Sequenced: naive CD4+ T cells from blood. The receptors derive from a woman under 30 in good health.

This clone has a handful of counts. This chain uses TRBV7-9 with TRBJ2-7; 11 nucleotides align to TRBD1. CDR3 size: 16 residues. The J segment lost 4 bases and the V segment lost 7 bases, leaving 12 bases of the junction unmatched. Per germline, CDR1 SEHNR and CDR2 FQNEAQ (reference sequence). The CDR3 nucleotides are TGTGCCAGCACGGGACAGGGGGAACGCGGATTATACGAGCAGTACTTC. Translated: CASTGQGERGLYEQYF.

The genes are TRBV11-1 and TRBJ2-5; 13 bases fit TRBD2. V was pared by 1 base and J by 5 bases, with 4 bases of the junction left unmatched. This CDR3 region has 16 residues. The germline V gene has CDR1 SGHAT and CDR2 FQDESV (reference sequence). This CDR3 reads CASSLGTSGSEETQYF. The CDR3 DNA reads TGTGCCAGCAGCTTAGGGACTAGCGGGAGTGAGGAGACCCAGTACTTC.

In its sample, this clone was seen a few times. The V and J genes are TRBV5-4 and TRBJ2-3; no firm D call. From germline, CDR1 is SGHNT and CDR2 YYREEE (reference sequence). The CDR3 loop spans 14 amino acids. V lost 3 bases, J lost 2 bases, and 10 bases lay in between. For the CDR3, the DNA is TGTGCCAGCAGCTCCGATCGGTACACAGATACGCAGTATTTT. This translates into CASSSDRYTDTQYF.

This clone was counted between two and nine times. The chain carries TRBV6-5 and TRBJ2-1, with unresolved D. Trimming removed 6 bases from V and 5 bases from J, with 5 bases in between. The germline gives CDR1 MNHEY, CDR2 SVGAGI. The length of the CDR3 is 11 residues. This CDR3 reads CASREHNEQFF. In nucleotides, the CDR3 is TGTGCCAGCAGGGAGCACAATGAGCAGTTCTTC.

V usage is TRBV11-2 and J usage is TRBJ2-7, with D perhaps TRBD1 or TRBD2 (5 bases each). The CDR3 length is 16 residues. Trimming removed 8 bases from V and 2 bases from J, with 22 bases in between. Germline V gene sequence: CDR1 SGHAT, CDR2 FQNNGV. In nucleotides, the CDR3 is TGTGCCAGCTTAGCTCTTTCGGGGCCCCTCGCCTACGAGCAGTACTTC. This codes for CASLALSGPLAYEQYF.

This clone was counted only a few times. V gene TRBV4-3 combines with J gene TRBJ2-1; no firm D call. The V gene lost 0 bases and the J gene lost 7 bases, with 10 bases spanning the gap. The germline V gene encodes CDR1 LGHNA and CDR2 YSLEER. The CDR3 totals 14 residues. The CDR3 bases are TGCGCCAGCAGCCAAGATCCATTTACTAATGAGCAGTTCTTC. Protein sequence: CASSQDPFTNEQFF.

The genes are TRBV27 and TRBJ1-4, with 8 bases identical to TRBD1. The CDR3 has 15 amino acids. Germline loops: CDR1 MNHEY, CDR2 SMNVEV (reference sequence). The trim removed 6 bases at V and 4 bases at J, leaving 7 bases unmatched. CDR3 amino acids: CASRDGQGLNEKLFF. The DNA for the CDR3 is TGTGCCAGCAGAGACGGACAGGGACTTAATGAAAAACTGTTTTTT.

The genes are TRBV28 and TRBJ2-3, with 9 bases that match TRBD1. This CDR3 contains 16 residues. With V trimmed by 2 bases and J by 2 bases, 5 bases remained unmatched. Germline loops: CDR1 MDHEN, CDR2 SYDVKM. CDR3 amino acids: CASSLVGQGYTDTQYF. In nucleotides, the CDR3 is TGTGCCAGCAGTTTAGTGGGACAGGGCTACACAGATACGCAGTATTTT.

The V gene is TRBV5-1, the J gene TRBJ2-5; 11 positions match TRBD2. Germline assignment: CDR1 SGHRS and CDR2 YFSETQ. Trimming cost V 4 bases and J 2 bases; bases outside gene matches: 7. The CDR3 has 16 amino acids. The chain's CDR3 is CASSLSSGGIQETQYF. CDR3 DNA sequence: TGCGCCAGCAGCCTATCTAGCGGGGGGATACAAGAGACCCAGTACTTC.

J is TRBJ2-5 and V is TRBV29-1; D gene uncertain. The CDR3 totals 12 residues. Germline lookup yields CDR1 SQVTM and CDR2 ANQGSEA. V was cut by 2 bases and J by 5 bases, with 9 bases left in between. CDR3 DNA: TGCAGCGTTGAATCTTCCCCGGAGACCCAGTACTTC. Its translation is CSVESSPETQYF.

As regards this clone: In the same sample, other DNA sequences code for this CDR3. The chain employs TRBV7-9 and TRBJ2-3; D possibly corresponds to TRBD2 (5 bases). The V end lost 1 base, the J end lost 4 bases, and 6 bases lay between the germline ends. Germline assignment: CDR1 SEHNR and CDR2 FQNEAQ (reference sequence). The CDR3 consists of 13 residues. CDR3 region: CASSLGGADTQYF. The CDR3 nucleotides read TGTGCCAGCAGCTTAGGGGGAGCAGATACGCAGTATTTT.

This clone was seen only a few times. The CDR3 DNA is TGTGCCAGCAGCCCTAGGTTTGTTGAAGAGACCCAGTACTTC. Translating it yields CASSPRFVEETQYF. The chain uses TRBV7-9 and TRBJ2-5; D remains ambiguous. V lost 5 bases, J lost 3 bases, and 13 bases lay in between. CDR3 length: 14 amino acids. Germline V gene data show CDR1 as SEHNR and CDR2 as FQNEAQ (reference sequence).

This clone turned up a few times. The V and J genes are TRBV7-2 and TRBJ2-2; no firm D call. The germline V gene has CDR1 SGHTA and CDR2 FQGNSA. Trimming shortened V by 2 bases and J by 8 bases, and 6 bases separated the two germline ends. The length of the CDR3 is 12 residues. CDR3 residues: CASSLTWGELFF. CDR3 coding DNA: TGTGCCAGCAGCTTAACTTGGGGGGAGCTGTTTTTT. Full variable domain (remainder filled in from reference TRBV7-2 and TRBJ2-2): GAGVSQSPSNKVTEKGKDVELRCDPISGHTALYWYRQSLGQGLEFLIYFQGNSAPDKSGLPSDRFSAERTGGSVSTLTIQRTQQEDSAVYLCASSLTWGELFFGEGSRLTVL.

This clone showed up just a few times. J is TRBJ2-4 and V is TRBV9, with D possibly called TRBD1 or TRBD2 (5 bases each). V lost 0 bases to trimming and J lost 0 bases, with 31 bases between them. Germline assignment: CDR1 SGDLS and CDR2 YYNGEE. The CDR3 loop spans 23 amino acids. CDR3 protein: CASSVGASSRGTTGELAKNIQYF. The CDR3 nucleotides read TGTGCCAGCAGCGTAGGGGCTTCGTCTAGAGGGACGACTGGAGAACTAGCCAAAAACATTCAGTACTTC.

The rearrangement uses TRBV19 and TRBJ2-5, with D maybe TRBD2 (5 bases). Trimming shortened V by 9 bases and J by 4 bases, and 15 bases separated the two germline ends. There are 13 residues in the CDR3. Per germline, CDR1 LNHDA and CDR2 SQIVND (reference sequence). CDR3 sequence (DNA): TGTGCCAGCGCCTGGCGGGCGAGAGAGACCCAGTACTTC. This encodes CASAWRARETQYF.

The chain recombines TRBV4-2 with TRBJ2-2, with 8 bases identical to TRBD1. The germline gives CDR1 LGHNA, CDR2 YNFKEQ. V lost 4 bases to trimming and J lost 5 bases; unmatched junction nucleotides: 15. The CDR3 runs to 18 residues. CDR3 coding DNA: TGTGCCAGCAGCCGCAGCAGGACAGGGAGTTTTCTAACCGGGGAGCTGTTTTTT. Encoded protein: CASSRSRTGSFLTGELFF.

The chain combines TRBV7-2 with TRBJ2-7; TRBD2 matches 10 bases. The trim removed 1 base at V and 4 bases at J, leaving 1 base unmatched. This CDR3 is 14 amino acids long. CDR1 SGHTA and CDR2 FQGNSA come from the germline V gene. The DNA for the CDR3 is TGTGCCAGCAGCTTAGAGCGGGAGGGATACGAGCAGTACTTC. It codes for CASSLEREGYEQYF. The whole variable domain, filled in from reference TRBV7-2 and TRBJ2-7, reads GAGVSQSPSNKVTEKGKDVELRCDPISGHTALYWYRQSLGQGLEFLIYFQGNSAPDKSGLPSDRFSAERTGGSVSTLTIQRTQQEDSAVYLCASSLEREGYEQYFGPGTRLTVT.